This paragraph covers one T cell receptor (beta chain) sequence. V was pared by 2 bases and J by 0 bases, with 15 bases of the junction left unmatched. The CDR3 sequence is 19 residues long. As handled by the study authors: From reference gene primer amplification, estimates of nucleated cell counts were derived. Libraries were prepared by immunoSEQ multiplex PCR; TCRdb keeps only in-frame clonotypes and omits some of them. The DNA gave D and trimming, while V, J and clone size come from that table. Among 150,000 to 190,000 clones, approximately 80% were seen once, and the ten largest hold roughly 3.5%. The source of the sample is a study of blood T cell repertoires in COVID-19. Study-level background: The United States, Italy and Spain were the sources of the acute and convalescent COVID-19 samples. The analysed material was cDNA or gDNA that came from T cells, B-cell-depleted T cells, or PBMCs.

Source material: peripheral blood. The sequence was obtained from a woman of 80 years or more with acute or convalescent COVID-19. This sequence joins TRBV5-3 and TRBJ2-3, with 7 bases aligning to TRBD2. TRBV5-3 is an open reading frame, and its role is uncertain. The CDR3 bases are TGTGCCAGAAGCTTAGATGGGGTCGGGGGGTTGTCTAGCACAGATACGCAGTATTTT. This gives the protein CARSLDGVGGLSSTDTQYF.